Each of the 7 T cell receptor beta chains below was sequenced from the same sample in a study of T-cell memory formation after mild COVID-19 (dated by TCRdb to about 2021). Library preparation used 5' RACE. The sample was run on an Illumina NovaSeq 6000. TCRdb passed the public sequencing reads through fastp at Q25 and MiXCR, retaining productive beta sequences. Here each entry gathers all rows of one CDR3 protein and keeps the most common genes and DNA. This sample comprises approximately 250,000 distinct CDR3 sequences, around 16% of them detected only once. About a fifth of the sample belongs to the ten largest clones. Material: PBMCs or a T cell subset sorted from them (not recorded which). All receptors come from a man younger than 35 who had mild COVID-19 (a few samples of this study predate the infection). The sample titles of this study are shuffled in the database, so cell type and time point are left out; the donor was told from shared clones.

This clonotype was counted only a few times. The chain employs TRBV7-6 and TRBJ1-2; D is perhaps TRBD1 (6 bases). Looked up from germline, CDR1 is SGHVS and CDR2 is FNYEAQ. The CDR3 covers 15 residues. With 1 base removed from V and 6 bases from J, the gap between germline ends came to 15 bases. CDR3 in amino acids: CASSLVVSGDDGYTF. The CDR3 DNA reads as TGTGCCAGCAGCTTAGTGGTTTCAGGGGACGATGGCTACACCTTC. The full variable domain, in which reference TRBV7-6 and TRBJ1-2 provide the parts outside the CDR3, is GAGVSQSPRYKVTKRGQDVALRCDPISGHVSLYWYRQALGQGPEFLTYFNYEAQQDKSGLPNDRFSAERPEGSISTLTIQRTEQRDSAMYRCASSLVVSGDDGYTFGSGTRLTVV.

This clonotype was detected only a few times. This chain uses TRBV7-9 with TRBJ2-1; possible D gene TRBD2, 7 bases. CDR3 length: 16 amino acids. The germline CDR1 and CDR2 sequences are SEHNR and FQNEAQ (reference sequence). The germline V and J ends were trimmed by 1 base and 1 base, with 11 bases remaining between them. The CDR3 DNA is TGTGCCAGCAGCTTAGTCCGGGGGGCATCCTACAATGAGCAGTTCTTC. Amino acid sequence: CASSLVRGASYNEQFF.

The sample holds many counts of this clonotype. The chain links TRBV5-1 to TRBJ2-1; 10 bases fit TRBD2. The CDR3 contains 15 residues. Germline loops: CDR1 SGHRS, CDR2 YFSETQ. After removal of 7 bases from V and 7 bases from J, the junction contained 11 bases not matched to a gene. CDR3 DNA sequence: TGCGCCAGCGAGGAGGAAGCGGGGGGGAGTAATGAGCAGTTCTTC. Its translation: CASEEEAGGSNEQFF.

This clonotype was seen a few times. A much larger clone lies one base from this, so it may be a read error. CDR3 residues: CASSVGGATEAFF. CDR3 coding DNA: TGTGCCAGCAGCGTAGGGGGAGCCACTGAAGCTTTCTTT. J is TRBJ1-1 and V is TRBV9; D is unclear. Germline values: CDR1 SGDLS, CDR2 YYNGEE. Trimming took off 0 bases at V and 4 bases at J, with 7 bases between the two ends. The length of the CDR3 is 13 residues.

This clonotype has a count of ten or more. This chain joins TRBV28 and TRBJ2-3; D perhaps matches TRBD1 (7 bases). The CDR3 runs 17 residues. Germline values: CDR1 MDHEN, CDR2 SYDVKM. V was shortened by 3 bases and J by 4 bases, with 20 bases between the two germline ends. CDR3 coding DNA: TGTGCCAGCAGTTTCCCCCATTGGACAGGCGGGGCAGATACGCAGTATTTT. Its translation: CASSFPHWTGGADTQYF. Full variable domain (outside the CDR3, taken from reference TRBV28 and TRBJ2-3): DVKVTQSSRYLVKRTGEKVFLECVQDMDHENMFWYRQDPGLGLRLIYFSYDVKMKEKGDIPEGYSVSREKKERFSLILESASTNQTSMYLCASSFPHWTGGADTQYFGPGTRLTVL.

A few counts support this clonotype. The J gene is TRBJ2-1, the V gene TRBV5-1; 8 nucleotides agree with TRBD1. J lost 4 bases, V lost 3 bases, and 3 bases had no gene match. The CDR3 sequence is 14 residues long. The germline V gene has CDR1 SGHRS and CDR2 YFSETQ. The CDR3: CASSWGTGYNEQFF. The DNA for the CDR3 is TGCGCCAGCAGCTGGGGGACAGGTTACAATGAGCAGTTCTTC.

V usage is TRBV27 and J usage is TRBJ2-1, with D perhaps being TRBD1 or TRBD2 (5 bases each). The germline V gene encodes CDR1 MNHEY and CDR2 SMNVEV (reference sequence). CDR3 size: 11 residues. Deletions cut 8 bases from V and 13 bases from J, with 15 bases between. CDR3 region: CASHGVGLQFF. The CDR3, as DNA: TGTGCCAGCCACGGGGTGGGGCTACAGTTCTTC.